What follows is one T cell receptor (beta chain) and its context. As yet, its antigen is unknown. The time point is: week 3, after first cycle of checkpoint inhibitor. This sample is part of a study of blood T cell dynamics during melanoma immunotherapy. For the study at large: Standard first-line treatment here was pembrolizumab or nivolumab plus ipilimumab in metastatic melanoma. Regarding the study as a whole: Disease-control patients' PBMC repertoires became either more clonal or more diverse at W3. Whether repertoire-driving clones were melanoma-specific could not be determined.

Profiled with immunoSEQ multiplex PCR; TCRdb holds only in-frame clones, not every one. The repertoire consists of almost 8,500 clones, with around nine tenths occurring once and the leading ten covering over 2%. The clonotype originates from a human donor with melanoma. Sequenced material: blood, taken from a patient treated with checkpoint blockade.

CDR3 sequence: CASSLMAGAQETQYF. CDR3 nucleotide sequence: TGTGCCAGCAGCCTGATGGCAGGGGCTCAAGAGACCCAGTACTTC. The rearrangement uses TRBV7-6 and TRBJ2-5, with TRBD1 as a possible D gene (6 bases). V lost 5 bases to trimming and J lost 2 bases, with 15 bases between them. Germline values: CDR1 SGHVS, CDR2 FNYEAQ. This CDR3 is 15 amino acids long.